Sequencing of this T cell receptor beta chain was carried out in a study of CD8+CD57+ T cells in acquired aplastic anemia. Overall study context: Each DNA sample taken from sorted CD4+ and CD8+ cells came to 3.2 ug on average.

Germline V gene data show CDR1 as LGHNA and CDR2 as YNFKEQ. This CDR3 has 17 amino acids. The ends were cut back, 0 bases at V and 2 bases at J, with 16 bases in the middle. Profiling that covered TCR beta VDJ and CDR3 relied on genomic DNA as its template. TCRdb redid the calling of the reads with MiXCR, one entry per CDR3 protein. The data show about 190,000 distinct CDR3 sequences, around 50% seen once. This TCR came from a human donor in good health, serving as a control. The chain employs TRBV4-2 and TRBJ2-5; tentatively, D is TRBD1 (5 bases). Sequenced input: sorted CD4+, CD8+, or CD8+CD57+ T cells (not recorded which) from PBMCs. The CDR3 is CASSQDPRGAVQETQYF. CDR3 bases: TGTGCCAGCAGCCAAGATCCAAGGGGCGCGGTTCAAGAGACCCAGTACTTC.